This T cell receptor beta chain appears in the sequencing data of a study of response to subunit inactivated influenza vaccine (dated by TCRdb to the late 2010s). As for the study more broadly: To follow how T cells responded to a trivalent subunit inactivated influenza vaccine, the researchers relied on deep quantitative profiling of the T cell receptor repertoire. Summary of the overall study and its limitations: According to the authors, only a limited number of new T cells may be recruited by each seasonal influenza vaccination.

CDR1 SGHKS and CDR2 YYEKEE were looked up in the germline V gene (reference sequence). Spanning cysteine to phenylalanine, the CDR3 consists of 16 amino acids. Only CDR3 DNA is held: 48 bases, read in frame from base 1. After removal of 4 bases from V and 4 bases from J, the junction retains 11 bases not matched to a gene. Libraries came from RT-PCR. TCRdb names Illumina HiSeq 2500 as the instrument used. Clones were called with MiXCR by TCRdb after fastp trimmed the public reads at Q25, and only in-frame beta chains were retained. Rows are unified per CDR3 protein, each entry keeping the most common DNA and genes. For this sample the table gives about 160,000 distinct CDR3 sequences, of which roughly a tenth were detected only once. Roughly 36% of the sample is in the top ten clones. This clonotype was picked up many times. The target of this receptor is not known. Base qualities were left out, and no much larger clone turns up one base away.

This specimen consisted of CD8+ T cells sorted from PBMCs, obtained approximately 25 months after vaccination. The rearranged segments are TRBV5-5 and TRBJ2-5; TRBD1 agrees with 9 junctional bases. This TCR derives from a man aged 45-69 years who received an inactivated influenza vaccine. Donor details come from another sample of the same person, matched by shared clones. The CDR3 here reads CASSASITGGTETQYF. The nucleotide sequence reads TGTGCCAGCAGCGCCTCAATTACAGGGGGCACAGAGACCCAGTACTTC.